This T cell receptor (beta chain) comes out of a study of cytomegalovirus exposure and HLA in healthy donors. The CDR3 spans 15 residues. With V trimmed by 4 bases and J by 2 bases, 6 bases remained unmatched. Germline assignment: CDR1 ENHRY and CDR2 SYGVKD. About this clone itself: Its antigen is currently unknown.

Primers: 60 Vbeta forward and 13 Jbeta reverse. The assay was immunoSEQ multiplex PCR, and TCRdb's table has in-frame clones only and misses some. The sample contains about 55,000 clones, roughly 80% of which appear only once. General study points: Among the sequence variants, a highly shared cluster was likely an artifact of sequencing.

V and J are TRBV10-3 and TRBJ2-3; 7 nucleotides align to TRBD2. This receptor was obtained from a man younger than 40 in good health and CMV-seronegative. Sequenced: PBMCs. The CDR3 spells CAISGSSGYTDTQYF. In nucleotides, the CDR3 is TGTGCCATCAGTGGAAGTAGCGGGTACACAGATACGCAGTATTTT.